These 23 T cell receptor beta chains originate from one sample sequenced in a study of T cells in narcolepsy. Generated by immunoSEQ multiplex PCR, the TCRdb table keeps only in-frame clones and is missing some. The table includes about 40,000 clones, around 89% detected once. The sequencing sample was made of CD45RA- memory CD4+ T cells from PBMCs. All receptors derive from a human donor with narcolepsy.

The chain joins TRBV7-2 to TRBJ2-1, with 11 bases fitting TRBD2. The CDR3 extends over 15 amino acids. CDR1 and CDR2 from the germline V gene are SGHTA and FQGNSA. The V and J ends lost 6 bases and 7 bases, in that order; junction bases with no gene match: 8. The CDR3 sequence: CASRTTSGSFNEQFF. The CDR3 DNA sequence: TGTGCCAGCAGAACTACTAGCGGGAGTTTTAATGAGCAGTTCTTC.

This clone was recorded once. The CDR3 sequence: CASGLQGGVKEQFF. The CDR3 DNA reads TGTGCTAGTGGTTTACAGGGGGGAGTCAAAGAGCAGTTCTTC. The genes are TRBV12-5 and TRBJ2-1, with 8 bases that match TRBD1. CDR1 is LGHNT and CDR2 is FRNRAP in the germline V gene. V lost 3 bases and J lost 10; bases outside the gene matches: 8. This CDR3 has 14 amino acids.

This chain links TRBV6-6 with TRBJ1-5; no clear D. V was pared by 4 bases and J by 7 bases, with 8 bases between. Germline V lookup: CDR1 MNHNY, CDR2 SVGAGI (reference sequence). The CDR3 extends over 12 amino acids. Written as DNA, the CDR3 is TGTGCCAGCAGTTCGGGTTTCCAGCCCCAGCATTTT. Its translation is CASSSGFQPQHF.

V usage is TRBV5-1 and J usage is TRBJ2-1, with a tentative D call TRBD1 (6 bases). V was trimmed by 2 bases and J by 2 bases, leaving 14 bases between them. In germline, CDR1 is SGHRS, CDR2 YFSETQ. The length of the CDR3 is 16 residues. The chain's CDR3 is CASSLLPKGAYNEQFF. The CDR3 DNA reads as TGCGCCAGCAGCTTACTCCCTAAGGGGGCCTACAATGAGCAGTTCTTC.

This rearrangement joins TRBV5-1 to TRBJ2-7; D uncertain. V shed 2 bases and J shed 3 bases, with 15 bases lying between them. This CDR3 is 15 amino acids long. Germline CDR1 reads SGHRS; CDR2 reads YFSETQ. The CDR3 coding sequence is TGCGCCAGCAGCTTCGAGGTTGGGAAAGGCTACGAGCAGTACTTC. It specifies CASSFEVGKGYEQYF.

This rearrangement joins TRBV7-3 to TRBJ2-1, with 11 nucleotides matching TRBD2. Germline V gene lookup returns CDR1 SGHTA and CDR2 FQGTGA. The CDR3 is made up of 15 amino acids. V was clipped by 5 bases and J by 5 bases; unmatched bases: 5. The CDR3 bases are TGTGCCAGCAGCCCTAGCGGGGGGAACAACAATGAGCAGTTCTTC. It is translated as CASSPSGGNNNEQFF.

The rearrangement links TRBV6-1 to TRBJ2-1, with TRBD2 matching 9 bases. Germline V gives CDR1 MNHNS, CDR2 SASEGT. The junction had 3 bases not matched to a gene; V was cut back by 5 bases and J by 1 base. CDR3 length: 15 residues. The CDR3 DNA follows: TGTGCCAGCAGTTTGACTAGCGGTTCCTACAATGAGCAGTTCTTC. Translated: CASSLTSGSYNEQFF.

V is TRBV4-2 and J is TRBJ2-7; D remains ambiguous. From germline, CDR1 is LGHNA and CDR2 YNFKEQ. The CDR3 is 14 residues long. V lost 0 bases, J lost 3 bases, and 9 bases lay in between. The CDR3 loop is CASSQDLVDYEQYF. CDR3 nucleotides: TGTGCCAGCAGCCAAGATCTGGTGGACTACGAGCAGTACTTC.

The chain recombines TRBV6-6 with TRBJ1-1; D possibly corresponds to TRBD1 (5 bases). V was shortened by 5 bases and J by 1 base, with 5 bases between the two germline ends. Germline CDR1 reads MNHNY; CDR2 reads SVGAGI (reference sequence). The CDR3 extends over 12 amino acids. DNA of the CDR3: TGTGCCAGCAGTACAGGGAACACTGAAGCTTTCTTT. Protein product: CASSTGNTEAFF.

This chain connects TRBV5-6 to TRBJ1-1; 10 nucleotides line up with TRBD1. The length of the CDR3 is 15 residues. Germline-derived CDR1 and CDR2 are SGHDT and YYEEEE. V lost 4 bases to trimming and J lost 5 bases; unmatched junction nucleotides: 8. CDR3 residues: CASSSRQGARTEAFF. For the CDR3, the DNA is TGTGCCAGCAGCAGCAGACAGGGGGCTCGGACTGAAGCTTTCTTT.

This rearrangement joins TRBV4-3 to TRBJ2-1; 10 bases line up with TRBD2. The CDR3 sequence is 15 residues long. Germline lookup yields CDR1 LGHNA and CDR2 YSLEER. The V segment lost 4 bases and the J segment 8 bases; nucleotides outside the gene matches: 8. This CDR3 is CASSRVSGGADEQFF. The DNA of the CDR3 is TGCGCCAGCAGCCGGGTCAGCGGGGGGGCCGATGAGCAGTTCTTC.

In this sample, this clone turned up a few times. The gene calls are TRBV5-4 and TRBJ1-1; TRBD1 matches 8 bases. The CDR3 consists of 13 residues. Germline-derived CDR1 and CDR2 are SGHNT and YYREEE (reference sequence). After removal of 0 bases from V and 8 bases from J, the junction contained 3 bases not matched to a gene. The DNA of the CDR3 is TGTGCCAGCAGCTTGGGAGGGACAGGCGAAGCTTTCTTT. Translation gives CASSLGGTGEAFF. The full variable domain, completed using reference TRBV5-4 and TRBJ1-1, is ETGVTQSPTHLIKTRGQQVTLRCSSQSGHNTVSWYQQALGQGPQFIFQYYREEENGRGNFPPRFSGLQFPNYSSELNVNALELDDSALYLCASSLGGTGEAFFGQGTRLTVV.

The rearrangement joins TRBV5-8 to TRBJ1-2, with D possibly matching TRBD1 (5 bases). CDR3 length equals 14 residues. The V and J ends lost 1 base and 3 bases respectively, with 10 bases between them. The germline CDR1 and CDR2 sequences are SGHTS and YDEGEE. The CDR3 sequence: CASSLSGKDYGYTF. CDR3 coding DNA: TGTGCCAGCAGCTTGTCAGGGAAAGACTATGGCTACACCTTC.

The chain recombines TRBV12-5 with TRBJ2-5, with D possibly called TRBD1 or TRBD2 (5 bases each). Germline-derived CDR1 and CDR2 are LGHNT and FRNRAP. The CDR3 totals 16 residues. Trimming cost V 1 base and J 5 bases, with 17 bases left between them. The CDR3 here is CASGLATSQGEETQYF. The CDR3, as DNA: TGTGCTAGTGGTTTGGCAACCTCCCAGGGAGAGGAGACCCAGTACTTC.

The chain combines TRBV11-2 with TRBJ2-1; 10 bases fit TRBD2. The CDR3 contains 15 residues. V gave up 0 bases and J gave up 9 bases; unmatched junction bases: 5. Per germline, CDR1 SGHAT and CDR2 FQNNGV. CDR3 sequence reads: CASSLESGGASEQFF. The CDR3 bases are TGTGCCAGCAGCTTAGAAAGCGGGGGGGCAAGTGAGCAGTTCTTC.

This clone has just one count. The chain links TRBV30 to TRBJ2-5; TRBD2 might be the D (6 bases). Germline lookup yields CDR1 GTSNPN and CDR2 SVGIG (reference sequence). The germline V and J ends were trimmed by 5 bases and 5 bases, with 18 bases remaining between them. CDR3 length: 14 residues. The CDR3 sequence is CAWAQLAFGETQYF. The DNA of the CDR3 is TGTGCCTGGGCCCAACTAGCTTTTGGTGAGACCCAGTACTTC. Full variable domain (outside the CDR3, taken from reference TRBV30 and TRBJ2-5): SQTIHQWPATLVQPVGSPLSLECTVEGTSNPNLYWYRQAAGRGLQLLFYSVGIGQISSEVPQNLSASRPQDRQFILSSKKLLLSDSGFYLCAWAQLAFGETQYFGPGTRLLVL.

The chain joins TRBV5-1 to TRBJ2-1; D may be TRBD2 (6 bases). The CDR3 length is 11 residues. Germline V CDR1 and CDR2: SGHRS, YFSETQ. The V end lost 7 bases, the J end lost 9 bases, and 11 bases lay between the germline ends. CDR3 residues: CASALEGEQFF. CDR3 bases: TGCGCCAGCGCTTTGGAGGGTGAGCAGTTCTTC.

Worth noting for this clone: Other nucleotide sequences in the sample specify the same CDR3. This chain joins TRBV5-5 and TRBJ2-5; 7 nucleotides match TRBD1. V dropped 4 bases and J dropped 4; count of bases not matched to a gene: 7. The CDR3 extends over 14 amino acids. Looked up from germline, CDR1 is SGHKS and CDR2 is YYEKEE (reference sequence). CDR3 sequence (DNA): TGTGCCAGCAGCACCGGGACAGCCCGAGAGACCCAGTACTTC. It specifies CASSTGTARETQYF.

The chain carries TRBV5-1 and TRBJ1-3; 7 bases fit TRBD1. Germline CDR1 SGHRS, CDR2 YFSETQ. V lost 5 bases, J lost 1 base, and 6 bases stayed unmatched. CDR3 length: 15 residues. The CDR3 sequence is CASRSGQDSGNTIYF. The CDR3 DNA reads TGCGCCAGCAGATCCGGACAGGATTCTGGAAACACCATATATTTT.

This chain uses TRBV4-1 with TRBJ1-1; a possible D gene is TRBD1 (5 bases). CDR1 is MGHRA and CDR2 is YSYEKL in the germline V gene. The CDR3 covers 15 residues. Trimming took off 4 bases at V and 5 bases at J, with 17 bases between the two ends. The CDR3, as DNA: TGCGCCAGCAGCCGTGCATATCAGGGTAGAACTGAAGCTTTCTTT. Its translation: CASSRAYQGRTEAFF.

The chain recombines TRBV4-1 with TRBJ2-4, with D tentatively TRBD1 or TRBD2 (5 bases each). The CDR3 has 13 amino acids. Germline lookup yields CDR1 MGHRA and CDR2 YSYEKL. V shed 1 base and J shed 15 bases, with 16 bases lying between them. The DNA for the CDR3 is TGCGCCAGCAGCCAAGGGTTGGGGGAGAGGCCGTACTTC. As protein: CASSQGLGERPYF.

The chain employs TRBV27 and TRBJ2-5; 7 bases are shared with TRBD1. The J call may be mistaken, given a closer DNA end match to TRBJ2-7. The germline V gene encodes CDR1 MNHEY and CDR2 SMNVEV (reference sequence). This CDR3 is 17 amino acids long. CDR3 protein: CASSLRVPGQSSYEQYF. As DNA, the CDR3 is TGTGCCAGCAGTTTGCGCGTTCCGGGACAGAGCTCCTACGAGCAGTACTTC.

The chain recombines TRBV7-2 with TRBJ2-3; TRBD2 aligns across 9 bases. The CDR3 has 15 residues. The germline CDR1 and CDR2 sequences are SGHTA and FQGNSA. V trimming: 4 bases; J trimming: 4 bases; junction bases outside the gene matches: 6. CDR3 DNA: TGTGCCAGCAGCTCTAGCGGGGAATCCTCAGATACGCAGTATTTT. Amino acids: CASSSSGESSDTQYF.